This TCR beta chain was captured in a study of blood T cells in healthy people across ages. A second about 7 to 12 cycle PCR used barcoded and J-beta primers. TCRdb reanalysed the 5' RACE reads using MiXCR and keeps one entry per CDR3 protein. The table shows approximately 800,000 distinct CDR3 sequences, with 20% to 25% occurring only once. Trimming left V 6 bases short and J 5 bases short, with 14 bases between. CDR1 DFQATT and CDR2 SNEGSKA come from the germline V gene (reference sequence). This CDR3 has 13 residues. In addition, the sample was reused for a study of T cells of mothers and their children.

This receptor was obtained from a boy between 10 and 17 years old in good health. V is TRBV20-1 and J is TRBJ2-1, with D possibly matching TRBD1 (6 bases). The sequenced material came from blood. The CDR3 nucleotides are TGCAGTGCGCGCCAGGACAGCGACAATGAGCAGTTCTTC. Residues: CSARQDSDNEQFF.